The T cell receptor (beta chain) under discussion was sequenced for a study of cytomegalovirus exposure and HLA in healthy donors. Primers: 60 Vbeta forward and 13 Jbeta reverse. Using immunoSEQ multiplex PCR, the repertoire was profiled, and TCRdb retains in-frame clones only, with some absent. This table holds about 120,000 clones, 60% to 80% found once. The study's findings and limits: The study recorded more than 150 TCR beta chains that were cytomegalovirus-associated. Follow-up analysis seemed to connect common viral pathogens with several of the most significant clusters identified. It was in a later analysis that TCR association rates were seen to vary by HLA locus, highest for DRB1 and lowest for HLA-C.

About this clone itself: What it recognizes is unknown.

The source is a man aged 50 to 59 in good health and CMV-seropositive. The specimen was PBMCs.

The CDR3: CASSEWGATNEKLFF. The CDR3 DNA is TGTGCCAGCAGTGAATGGGGGGCAACTAATGAAAAACTGTTTTTT. The V call is TRBV25-1, the J call TRBJ1-4; TRBD1 might be the D (5 bases). Germline V gives CDR1 MGHDK, CDR2 SYGVNS. The CDR3 extends over 15 amino acids. Trimming removed 1 base at V and 0 bases at J, with 6 bases between.